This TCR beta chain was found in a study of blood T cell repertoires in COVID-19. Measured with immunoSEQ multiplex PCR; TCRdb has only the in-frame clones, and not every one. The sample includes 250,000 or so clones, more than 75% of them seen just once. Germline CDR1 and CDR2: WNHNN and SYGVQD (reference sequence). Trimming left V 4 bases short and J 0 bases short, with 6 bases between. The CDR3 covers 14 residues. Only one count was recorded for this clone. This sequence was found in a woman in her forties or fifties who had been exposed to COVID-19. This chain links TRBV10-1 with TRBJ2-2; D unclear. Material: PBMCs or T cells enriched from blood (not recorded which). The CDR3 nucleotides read TGCGCCAGCAGTGCGGTAGCGAACACCGGGGAGCTGTTTTTT. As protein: CASSAVANTGELFF.